This T cell receptor (beta chain) is drawn from a study of fetal regulatory T cell absence and autoimmunity. In the study overall: Without clinical diabetes, IPEX patients showed exocrine pancreas autoimmunity.

Study-level results: The oligoclonal enrichment was interpreted as supporting antigen-driven pancreatic autoimmunity before birth in IPEX syndrome. Compared with cord blood, pancreas showed oligoclonal TCR enrichment, some clones over 95-fold.

Sequenced by immunoSEQ multiplex PCR; TCRdb stores in-frame clones only, minus some. The repertoire has about 95,000 clones, 72% of them found once; the top ten carry roughly 2%. Of note for this clone: What it recognizes is unknown.

The source is a male donor with IPEX syndrome. Sequencing was performed on pancreas tissue.

DNA of the CDR3: TGTGCCAGCAGCCAGGATGGGCTAGGACTAGCCAATGAGCAGTTCTTC. The encoded protein is CASSQDGLGLANEQFF. The chain is built from TRBV14 and TRBJ2-1; 8 positions match TRBD2. V lost 3 bases, J lost 6 bases, and 10 bases stayed unmatched. The CDR3 is 16 amino acids. Germline CDR1 and CDR2: SGHDN and FVKESK.